This T cell receptor beta chain is from a study of T cells after yellow fever vaccination. On the study more broadly: Low-cell-number fractions were prepared with SMART-Seq v4 Ultra Low Input.

The V gene end was trimmed by 4 bases and the J gene end by 2 bases; junction bases not matched to a gene: 8. Germline V gives CDR1 SGHRS, CDR2 YFSETQ. CDR3 size: 15 residues. Production of TCR cDNA was by 5'RACE template switching, which also added a universal primer site and UMIs. TCRdb re-analysed the 5' RACE reads in MiXCR, keeping a single row per CDR3 protein. This repertoire shows some 350,000 distinct CDR3 sequences, roughly 9.4% found once; its top ten account for around 17%. This chain links TRBV5-1 with TRBJ2-7; TRBD1 aligns across 8 bases. Sequences were derived from PBMCs, sampled on the day of the first yellow fever vaccination. The sequence derives from a man younger than 35 who received the YFV17D yellow fever vaccine. The CDR3 protein is CASSRDRGGTYEQYF. The CDR3 coding sequence is TGCGCCAGCAGCCGTGACAGGGGAGGCACCTACGAGCAGTACTTC. Filled out from reference TRBV5-1 and TRBJ2-7, the complete variable domain reads KAGVTQTPRYLIKTRGQQVTLSCSPISGHRSVSWYQQTPGQGLQFLFEYFSETQRNKGNFPGRFSGRQFSNSRSEMNVSTLELGDSALYLCASSRDRGGTYEQYFGPGTRLTVT.